This T cell receptor (beta chain) was sequenced in a study of blood T cell repertoires in COVID-19. Study-wide context: Both acute and convalescent COVID-19 samples were obtained from the United States, Italy and Spain. T cells, B-cell-depleted T cells, or PBMCs supplied cDNA or gDNA.

Seattle's enrolled individuals joined amid active infection and were then monitored longitudinally. Trimming pared 3 bases from V and 7 bases from J, leaving 6 bases between. The CDR3 loop spans 11 amino acids. In germline, CDR1 is LNHDA, CDR2 SQIVND (reference sequence). In the study's own analysis: The authors estimated nucleated cell counts from reference gene primer amplification. Assay: immunoSEQ multiplex PCR; the TCRdb copy retains only in-frame clones and omits some. D and trimming come from the DNA, and the V and J calls and clone size come from that table. The sample includes approximately 320,000 clones, roughly 91% of them seen just once.

The clonotype originates from a woman between 25 and 40 years old with COVID-19, enrolled during active disease. This sequence joins TRBV19 and TRBJ1-1; D is unresolved. Sequencing was performed on peripheral blood. The CDR3 here is CASSIYSEAFF. The CDR3 DNA is TGTGCCAGTAGTATTTACAGTGAAGCTTTCTTT.